This entry lists 18 T cell receptor beta chains sequenced from one sample in a study of post-analysis software for immune sequencing data. Overall study findings and caveats: About 5 TRBV segments (TRBV5-6, TRBV5-1 and TRBV20-1 among them) occurred more frequently in patients than in controls.

These receptors' targets are unknown. Prepared libraries of TCR beta cDNA carried unique molecular identifiers. TCRdb independently ran MiXCR on the PCR reads; one entry per CDR3 protein. The data contain around 190,000 distinct CDR3 sequences, over 25% of them singletons. Material for sequencing was blood. The receptor set was obtained from a girl younger than 18 with multiple sclerosis.

Turning to this clonotype: One end of the junction is discordant with germline, which a read error may explain. This chain links TRBV7-3 with TRBJ2-1; 7 positions match TRBD1. CDR3 size: 15 residues. In germline, CDR1 is SGHTA, CDR2 FQGTGA. Here the CDR3 DNA reads TGTGCCAGCACCTTAGACAGGGCTCGGGACAATGAGCAGTTCTTC. This codes for CASTLDRARDNEQFF. Complete variable domain (other parts from reference TRBV7-3 and TRBJ2-1): GAGVSQTPSNKVTEKGKYVELRCDPISGHTALYWYRQSLGQGPEFLIYFQGTGAADDSGLPNDRFFAVRPEGSVSTLKIQRTERGDSAVYLCASTLDRARDNEQFFGPGTRLTVL.

This rearrangement joins TRBV5-1 to TRBJ1-1; no reliable D call. Germline V lookup: CDR1 SGHRS, CDR2 YFSETQ. The germline V and J ends were trimmed by 0 bases and 1 base, with 13 bases remaining between them. CDR3 length: 16 amino acids. CDR3 DNA sequence: TGCGCCAGCAGCTTGGAGGGTAGTGTGGCGAACACTGAAGCTTTCTTT. Translation gives CASSLEGSVANTEAFF.

There are a few counts of this clonotype. The chain joins TRBV20-1 to TRBJ2-7, with 9 bases matching TRBD2. CDR1 DFQATT and CDR2 SNEGSKA come from the germline V gene (reference sequence). The CDR3 loop spans 14 amino acids. V dropped 3 bases and J dropped 2; count of bases not matched to a gene: 5. CDR3 nucleotides: TGCAGTGCTAGGAGCGGGAGGCCTCCCTACGAGCAGTACTTC. It codes for CSARSGRPPYEQYF.

This clonotype was found a few times. The chain employs TRBV3-1 and TRBJ2-5; 11 positions agree with TRBD2. Trimming cost V 4 bases and J 0 bases; bases outside gene matches: 4. Germline loops: CDR1 LGHDT, CDR2 YNNKEL (reference sequence). The CDR3 has 16 residues. This CDR3 is CASSRRLAGNQETQYF. CDR3 bases: TGTGCCAGCAGCCGGAGACTAGCGGGGAACCAAGAGACCCAGTACTTC.

This clonotype appeared many times. The chain combines TRBV7-9 with TRBJ2-1; no reliable D call. Trimming took off 6 bases at V and 6 bases at J, with 12 bases between the two ends. Looked up from germline, CDR1 is SEHNR and CDR2 is FQNEAQ (reference sequence). The CDR3 length is 13 residues. The CDR3 sequence is CASSSNWGNEQFF. CDR3 sequence (DNA): TGTGCCAGCAGTTCCAATTGGGGCAATGAGCAGTTCTTC.

The V gene is TRBV4-2, the J gene TRBJ2-3; 7 bases match TRBD2. J was trimmed by 0 bases and V by 0 bases; bases with no gene match: 3. CDR3 length: 16 amino acids. Germline V lookup: CDR1 LGHNA, CDR2 YNFKEQ. Written as DNA, the CDR3 is TGTGCCAGCAGCCAAGAGCCAGCGGGAAGCACAGATACGCAGTATTTT. Amino acid sequence: CASSQEPAGSTDTQYF.

This clonotype was seen repeatedly, ten times or more. The V call is TRBV3-1, the J call TRBJ2-1, with 7 bases lining up with TRBD2. Trimming at V came to 2 bases and at J to 8 bases, leaving 0 bases not matched to a gene. Germline assignment: CDR1 LGHDT and CDR2 YNNKEL (reference sequence). This CDR3 contains 12 residues. Here the CDR3 reads CASSQTSDEQFF. The DNA of the CDR3 is TGTGCCAGCAGCCAAACTAGCGATGAGCAGTTCTTC.

The V and J genes are TRBV20-1 and TRBJ2-5, with D possibly being TRBD2 (6 bases). Deletions cut 0 bases from V and 5 bases from J, with 16 bases between. From germline, CDR1 is DFQATT and CDR2 SNEGSKA (reference sequence). The CDR3 is made up of 15 amino acids. The CDR3 loop reads CSARDPLTSWETQYF. CDR3 DNA: TGCAGTGCTAGAGACCCCCTGACTAGTTGGGAGACCCAGTACTTC.

The genes are TRBV5-1 and TRBJ2-5; the D is unclear. The CDR3 has 15 amino acids. Looked up from germline, CDR1 is SGHRS and CDR2 is YFSETQ. V was shortened by 1 base and J by 0 bases, with 10 bases between the two germline ends. CDR3 sequence (DNA): TGCGCCAGCAGCTTGAGGGCAGCCAACCAAGAGACCCAGTACTTC. Translating gives CASSLRAANQETQYF. Using reference TRBV5-1 and TRBJ2-5 for the parts outside the CDR3, the full variable domain is KAGVTQTPRYLIKTRGQQVTLSCSPISGHRSVSWYQQTPGQGLQFLFEYFSETQRNKGNFPGRFSGRQFSNSRSEMNVSTLELGDSALYLCASSLRAANQETQYFGPGTRLLVL.

Notes on this clonotype: A much larger clonotype is one base distant, so this may be a read error. The rearrangement joins TRBV28 to TRBJ2-7; the match to TRBD1 covers 7 bases. Germline CDR1 is MDHEN and CDR2 is SYDVKM. The CDR3 covers 14 residues. V gave up 6 bases and J gave up 2 bases; unmatched junction bases: 7. The DNA for the CDR3 is TGTGCCAGCAGCCGACAGGGACCTACCTACGAGCAGTACTTC. This gives the protein CASSRQGPTYEQYF.

This clonotype was seen repeatedly, ten times or more. The V gene is TRBV29-1, the J gene TRBJ1-4; 9 bases line up with TRBD1. CDR3 length: 13 residues. Germline CDR1 and CDR2: SQVTM and ANQGSEA. Unmatched junction bases numbered 2, after V lost 2 bases and J lost 7 bases. The CDR3 coding sequence is TGCAGCGTTGAACCGACAGGGGGTGAAAAACTGTTTTTT. Translation: CSVEPTGGEKLFF.

Turning to this clonotype: This may arise from a read error, as a much more abundant clone is one base away. This rearrangement joins TRBV20-1 to TRBJ2-1; 10 nucleotides align to TRBD2. Germline V CDR1 and CDR2: DFQATT, SNEGSKA (reference sequence). Losses at the gene ends were 2 bases for V and 9 bases for J; bases not matched to a gene: 10. There are 15 residues in the CDR3. This CDR3 is CSARPSGSISSEQFF. The CDR3 nucleotides are TGCAGTGCTAGACCTAGCGGGAGTATCTCCAGTGAGCAGTTCTTC.

Note on this clonotype: One junction end does not reproduce the germline sequence, and a read error may be involved. The chain joins TRBV5-1 to TRBJ1-2; D is possibly TRBD1 (5 bases). CDR3 length equals 14 residues. CDR1 is SGHRS and CDR2 is YFSETQ in the germline V gene. The CDR3 spells CAGSPGGIRYGYTF. CDR3 in DNA: TGCGCCGGCAGCCCCGGGGGTATACGGTATGGCTACACCTTC.

At least ten counts were recorded for this clonotype. This chain joins TRBV7-2 and TRBJ1-1, with 8 bases identical to TRBD1. The CDR3 is 15 amino acids. The germline V gene encodes CDR1 SGHTA and CDR2 FQGNSA. The ends lost 1 base at V and 6 bases at J; junction bases unmatched: 7. CDR3 DNA sequence: TGTGCCAGCAGCTTAGTTGGCCAGGGGGCTGCTGAAGCTTTCTTT. This codes for CASSLVGQGAAEAFF.

This clonotype occurred many times. A read error may account for a junction end that differs from germline. The rearrangement joins TRBV7-7 to TRBJ2-5; D remains unclear. The CDR3 covers 15 residues. CDR1 and CDR2 from the germline V gene are SSHAT and FNYEAQ (reference sequence). The CDR3 region is CASSLVRSMKETQYF. As DNA, the CDR3 is TGTGCTAGCAGCTTAGTTCGTAGTATGAAAGAGACCCAGTACTTC.

Concerning this clonotype: The junction differs from germline at one of its ends, possibly a read error. The chain joins TRBV11-3 to TRBJ2-2; no firm D call. This CDR3 spans 13 amino acids. Per germline, CDR1 SGHNT and CDR2 YENEEA. CDR3: CANSRGNTGELFF. CDR3 bases: TGTGCCAACAGCCGAGGGAACACCGGGGAGCTGTTTTTT. Looking up the rest from reference TRBV11-3 and TRBJ2-2 gives the full variable domain: EAGVVQSPRYKIIEKKQPVAFWCNPISGHNTLYWYLQNLGQGPELLIRYENEEAVDDSQLPKDRFSAERLKGVDSTLKIQPAELGDSAVYLCANSRGNTGELFFGEGSRLTVL.

About this clonotype itself: It may be a read error: a sequence one base away is much more abundant. This chain connects TRBV4-1 to TRBJ2-7; D remains ambiguous. The V and J ends lost 0 bases and 5 bases respectively, with 17 bases between them. The CDR3 totals 16 residues. Germline V gene lookup returns CDR1 MGHRA and CDR2 YSYEKL. CDR3 loop: CASSQDSEENGDEQYF. The DNA for the CDR3 is TGCGCCAGCAGCCAAGATTCGGAAGAAAACGGAGACGAGCAGTACTTC.

The rearrangement uses TRBV12-3 or TRBV12-4 and TRBJ2-5; either TRBD1 or TRBD2 may supply D (5 bases each). Between the trimmed V and J ends, which lost 5 bases and 11 bases, there was a span of 15 bases. CDR3 length equals 12 residues. CDR3 amino acids: CASSLPPGQQYF. The CDR3, as DNA: TGTGCCAGCAGTCTCCCACCGGGGCAGCAGTACTTC.